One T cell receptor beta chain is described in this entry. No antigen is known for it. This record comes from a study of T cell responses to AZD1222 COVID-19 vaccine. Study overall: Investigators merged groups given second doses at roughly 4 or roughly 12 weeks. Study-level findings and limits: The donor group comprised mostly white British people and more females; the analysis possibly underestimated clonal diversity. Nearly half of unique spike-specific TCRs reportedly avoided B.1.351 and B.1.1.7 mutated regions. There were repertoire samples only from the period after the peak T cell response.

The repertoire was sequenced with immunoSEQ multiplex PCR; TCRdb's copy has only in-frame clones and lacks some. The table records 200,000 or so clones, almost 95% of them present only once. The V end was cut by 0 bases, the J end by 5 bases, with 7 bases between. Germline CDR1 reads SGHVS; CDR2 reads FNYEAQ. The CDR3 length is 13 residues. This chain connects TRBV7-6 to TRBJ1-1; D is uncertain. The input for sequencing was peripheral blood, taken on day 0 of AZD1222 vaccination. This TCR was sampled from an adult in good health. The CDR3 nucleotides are TGTGCCAGCAGCTTAGCGCCCGGGACTGAAGCTTTCTTT. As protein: CASSLAPGTEAFF.